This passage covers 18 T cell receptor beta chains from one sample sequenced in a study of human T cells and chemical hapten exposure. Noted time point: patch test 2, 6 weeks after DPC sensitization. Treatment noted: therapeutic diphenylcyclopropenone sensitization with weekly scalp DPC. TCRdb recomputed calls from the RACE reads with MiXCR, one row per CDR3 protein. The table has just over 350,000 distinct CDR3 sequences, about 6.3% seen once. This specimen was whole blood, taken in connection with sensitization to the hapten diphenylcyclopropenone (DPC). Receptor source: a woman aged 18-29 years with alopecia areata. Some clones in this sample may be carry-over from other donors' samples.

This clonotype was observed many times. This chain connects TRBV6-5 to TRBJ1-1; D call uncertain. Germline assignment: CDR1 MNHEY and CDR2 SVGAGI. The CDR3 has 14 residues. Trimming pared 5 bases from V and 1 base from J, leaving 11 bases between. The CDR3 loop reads CASSPRTGNTEAFF. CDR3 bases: TGTGCCAGCAGTCCACGGACCGGGAACACTGAAGCTTTCTTT.

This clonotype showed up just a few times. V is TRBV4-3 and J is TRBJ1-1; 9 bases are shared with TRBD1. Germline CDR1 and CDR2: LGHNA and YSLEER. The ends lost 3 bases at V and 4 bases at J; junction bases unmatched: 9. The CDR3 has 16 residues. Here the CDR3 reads CASSQGTGSWGTEAFF. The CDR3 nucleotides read TGCGCCAGCAGCCAGGGGACAGGGAGTTGGGGCACTGAAGCTTTCTTT.

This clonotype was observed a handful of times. The CDR3 sequence is CASSQAHRQGTYEQYF. For the CDR3, the DNA is TGCGCCAGCAGCCAAGCCCACAGACAGGGAACCTACGAGCAGTACTTC. This chain links TRBV4-1 with TRBJ2-7, with TRBD1 matching 7 bases. In germline, CDR1 is MGHRA, CDR2 YSYEKL. J was trimmed by 2 bases and V by 1 base; bases with no gene match: 8. The CDR3 extends over 16 amino acids.

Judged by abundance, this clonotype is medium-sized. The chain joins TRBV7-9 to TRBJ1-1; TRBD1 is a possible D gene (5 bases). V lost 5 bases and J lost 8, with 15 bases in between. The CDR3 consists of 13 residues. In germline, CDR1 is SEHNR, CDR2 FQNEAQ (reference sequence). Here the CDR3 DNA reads TGTGCCAGCAGCAACCCATGGGGCCTAGAAGCTTTCTTT. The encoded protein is CASSNPWGLEAFF.

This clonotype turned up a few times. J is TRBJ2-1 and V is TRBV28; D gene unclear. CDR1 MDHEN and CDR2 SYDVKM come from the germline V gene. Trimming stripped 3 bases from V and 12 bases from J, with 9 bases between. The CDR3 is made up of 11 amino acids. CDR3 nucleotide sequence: TGTGCCAGCAGTTTCCCCCCCAGGCAGTTCTTC. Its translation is CASSFPPRQFF.

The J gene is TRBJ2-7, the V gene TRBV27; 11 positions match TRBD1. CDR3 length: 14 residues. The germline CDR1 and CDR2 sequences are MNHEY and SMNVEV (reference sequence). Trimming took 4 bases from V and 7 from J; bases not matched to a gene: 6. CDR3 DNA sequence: TGTGCCAGCAGTTCTTCCGGGACAGGGGGTGAGCAGTACTTC. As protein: CASSSSGTGGEQYF.

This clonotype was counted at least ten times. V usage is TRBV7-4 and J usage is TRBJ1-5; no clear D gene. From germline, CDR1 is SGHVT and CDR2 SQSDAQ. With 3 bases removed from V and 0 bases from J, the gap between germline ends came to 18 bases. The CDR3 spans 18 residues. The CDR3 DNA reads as TGTGCCAGCAGCTTTTTGGGCCCTTTTAAGTATAGCAATCAGCCCCAGCATTTT. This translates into CASSFLGPFKYSNQPQHF.

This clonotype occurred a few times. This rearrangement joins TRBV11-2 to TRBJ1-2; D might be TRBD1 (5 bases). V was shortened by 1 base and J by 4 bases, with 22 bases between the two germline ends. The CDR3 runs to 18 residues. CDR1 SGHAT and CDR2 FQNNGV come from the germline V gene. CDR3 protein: CASSLGLGTVRGLYGYTF. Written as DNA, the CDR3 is TGTGCCAGCAGCTTAGGTCTTGGGACCGTTCGAGGGCTCTATGGCTACACCTTC.

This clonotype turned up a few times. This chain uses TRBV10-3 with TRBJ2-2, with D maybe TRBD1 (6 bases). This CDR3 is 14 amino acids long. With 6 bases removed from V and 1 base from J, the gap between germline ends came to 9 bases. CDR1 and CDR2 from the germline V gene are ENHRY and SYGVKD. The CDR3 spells CAISSDRNTGELFF. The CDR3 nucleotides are TGTGCCATCAGCTCGGACAGGAACACCGGGGAGCTGTTTTTT.

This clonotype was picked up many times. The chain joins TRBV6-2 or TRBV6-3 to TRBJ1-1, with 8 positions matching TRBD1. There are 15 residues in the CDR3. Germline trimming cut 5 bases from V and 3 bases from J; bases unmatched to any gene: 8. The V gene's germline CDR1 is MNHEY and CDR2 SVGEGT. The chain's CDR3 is CASSQRTGLDTEAFF. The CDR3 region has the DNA TGTGCCAGCAGTCAACGGACAGGGTTGGACACTGAAGCTTTCTTT.

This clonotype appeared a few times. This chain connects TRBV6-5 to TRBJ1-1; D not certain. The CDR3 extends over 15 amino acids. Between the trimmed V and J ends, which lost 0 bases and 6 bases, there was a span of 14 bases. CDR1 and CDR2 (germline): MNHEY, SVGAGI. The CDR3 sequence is CASSYSRARRAEAFF. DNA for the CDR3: TGTGCCAGCAGTTACTCGAGGGCGAGGCGGGCTGAAGCTTTCTTT.

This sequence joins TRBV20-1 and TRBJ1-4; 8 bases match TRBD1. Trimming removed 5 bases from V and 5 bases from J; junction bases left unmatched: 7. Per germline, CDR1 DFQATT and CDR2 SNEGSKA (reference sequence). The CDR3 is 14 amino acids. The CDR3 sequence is CSARWDRTNEKLFF. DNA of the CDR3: TGCAGTGCTCGCTGGGACAGGACGAATGAAAAACTGTTTTTT.

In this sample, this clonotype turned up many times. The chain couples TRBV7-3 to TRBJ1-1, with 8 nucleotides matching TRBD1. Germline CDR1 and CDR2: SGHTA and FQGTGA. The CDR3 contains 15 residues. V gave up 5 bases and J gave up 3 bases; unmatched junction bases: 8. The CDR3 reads CASSPQGAEYTEAFF. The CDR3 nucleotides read TGTGCCAGCAGCCCTCAGGGGGCAGAGTACACTGAAGCTTTCTTT.

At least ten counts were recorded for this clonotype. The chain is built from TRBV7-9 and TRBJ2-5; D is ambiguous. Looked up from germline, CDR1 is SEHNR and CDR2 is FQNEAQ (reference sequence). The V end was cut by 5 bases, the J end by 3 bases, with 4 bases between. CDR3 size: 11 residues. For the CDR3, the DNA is TGTGCCAGCAGCGTCAAAGAGACCCAGTACTTC. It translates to CASSVKETQYF. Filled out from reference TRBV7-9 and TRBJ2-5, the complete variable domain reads DTGVSQNPRHKITKRGQNVTFRCDPISEHNRLYWYRQTLGQGPEFLTYFQNEAQLEKSRLLSDRFSAERPKGSFSTLEIQRTEQGDSAMYLCASSVKETQYFGPGTRLLVL.

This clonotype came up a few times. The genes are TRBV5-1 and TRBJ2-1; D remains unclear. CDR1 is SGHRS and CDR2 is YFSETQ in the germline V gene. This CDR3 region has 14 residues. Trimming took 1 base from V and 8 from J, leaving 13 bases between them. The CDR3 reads CASSLLGPSDEQFF. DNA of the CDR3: TGCGCCAGCAGCTTGTTAGGCCCGTCCGATGAGCAGTTCTTC.

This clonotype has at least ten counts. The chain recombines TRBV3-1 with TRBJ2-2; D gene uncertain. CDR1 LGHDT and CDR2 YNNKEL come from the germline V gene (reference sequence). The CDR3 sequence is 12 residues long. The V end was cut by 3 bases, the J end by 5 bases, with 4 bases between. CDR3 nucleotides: TGTGCCAGCAGCCAGTCTACCGGGGAGCTGTTTTTT. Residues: CASSQSTGELFF.

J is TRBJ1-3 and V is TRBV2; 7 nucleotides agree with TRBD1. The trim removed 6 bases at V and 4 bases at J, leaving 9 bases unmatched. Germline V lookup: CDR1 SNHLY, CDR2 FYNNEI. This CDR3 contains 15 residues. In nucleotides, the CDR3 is TGTGCCAGCAGAAGGGATCTGACAGGGGGAAACACCATATATTTT. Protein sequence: CASRRDLTGGNTIYF.

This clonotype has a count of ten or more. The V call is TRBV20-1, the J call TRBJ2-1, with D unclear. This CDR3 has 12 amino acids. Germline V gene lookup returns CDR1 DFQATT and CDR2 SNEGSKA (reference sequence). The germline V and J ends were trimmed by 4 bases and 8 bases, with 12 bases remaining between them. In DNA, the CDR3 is TGCAGTGCTACCGACGTCTCCGATGAGCAGTTCTTC. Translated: CSATDVSDEQFF.